The T cell receptor beta chain described here comes from a study of blood T cell repertoires in COVID-19. Sequencing used immunoSEQ multiplex PCR; TCRdb keeps in-frame clones, though not all of them. The table records 350,000 to 550,000 clones, roughly 85% of them present only once. The receptor was derived from a woman between 18 and 29 years old with acute COVID-19. Sequenced material: PBMCs or T cells enriched from blood (not recorded which).

DNA of the CDR3: TGCGCCAGCAGCTTCAGGGTGGGTGAAAAACTGTTTTTT. Its translation is CASSFRVGEKLFF. The chain couples TRBV5-1 to TRBJ1-4, with D perhaps TRBD1 (5 bases). V was shortened by 2 bases and J by 7 bases, with 9 bases between the two germline ends. The germline gives CDR1 SGHRS, CDR2 YFSETQ. The CDR3 covers 13 residues.